The T cell receptor beta chain under discussion was sequenced for a study of T-cell reconstitution after alpha-beta-depleted transplantation in children. Study-level findings and limits: At one year after transplant, newly produced T cells mostly accounted for T-cell counts and diversity.

Of note for this clonotype: Antigen specificity is unknown.

Library preparation (for TCRbeta) was performed with unique molecular identifiers. TCRdb ran MiXCR on the PCR reads and lists one entry per CDR3 protein. The repertoire holds about 980,000 distinct CDR3 sequences, with about 29% as singletons. This material consisted of PBMCs, mostly from graft donor cells, taken 360 days after TCRalphabeta/CD19-depleted stem cell transplant. The clonotype originates from a boy under two years old who had a stem cell transplant for SCID, so the T cells may come from the graft donor.

For the CDR3, the DNA is TGCAGTGCTAGCTCCCAGGGGCGCTTCGCTTCCTACAATGAGCAGTTCTTC. Encoded protein: CSASSQGRFASYNEQFF. The rearrangement joins TRBV20-1 to TRBJ2-1; D is perhaps TRBD1 (6 bases). V lost 3 bases, J lost 1 base, and 19 bases lay in between. CDR3 length equals 17 residues. In germline, CDR1 is DFQATT, CDR2 SNEGSKA (reference sequence).